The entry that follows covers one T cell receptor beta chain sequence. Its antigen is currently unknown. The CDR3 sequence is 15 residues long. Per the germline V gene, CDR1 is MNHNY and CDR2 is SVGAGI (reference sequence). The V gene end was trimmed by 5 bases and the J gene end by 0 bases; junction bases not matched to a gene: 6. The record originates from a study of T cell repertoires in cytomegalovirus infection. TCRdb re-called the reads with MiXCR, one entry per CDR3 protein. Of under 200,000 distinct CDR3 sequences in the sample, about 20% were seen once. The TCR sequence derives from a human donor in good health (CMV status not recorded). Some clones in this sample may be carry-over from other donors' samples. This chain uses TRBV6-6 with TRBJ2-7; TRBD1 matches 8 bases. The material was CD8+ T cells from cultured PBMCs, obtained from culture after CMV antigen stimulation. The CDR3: CASSEQTGDSYEQYF. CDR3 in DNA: TGTGCCAGCAGTGAGCAGACAGGGGACTCCTACGAGCAGTACTTC.